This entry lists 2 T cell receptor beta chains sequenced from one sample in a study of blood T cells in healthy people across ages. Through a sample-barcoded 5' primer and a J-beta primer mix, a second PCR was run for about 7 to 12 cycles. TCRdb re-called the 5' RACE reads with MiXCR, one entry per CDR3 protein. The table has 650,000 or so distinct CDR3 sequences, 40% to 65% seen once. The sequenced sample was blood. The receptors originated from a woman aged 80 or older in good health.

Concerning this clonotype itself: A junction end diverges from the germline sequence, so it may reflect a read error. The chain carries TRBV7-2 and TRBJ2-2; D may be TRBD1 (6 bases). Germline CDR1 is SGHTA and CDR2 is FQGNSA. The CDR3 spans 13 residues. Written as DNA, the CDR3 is TGTGCCAGCAGCACAGGGAACGCCGGGGAGCTGTTTTTT. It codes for CASSTGNAGELFF.

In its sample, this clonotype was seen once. CDR3 bases: TGTGCCAGCCGGGACAACTCCTACGGGCAGTACTTC. Its translation: CASRDNSYGQYF. The V call is TRBV2, the J call TRBJ2-5, with D perhaps TRBD1 (6 bases). This CDR3 is 12 amino acids long. Trimming cost V 8 bases and J 11 bases, with 18 bases left between them. Germline values: CDR1 SNHLY, CDR2 FYNNEI. The variable domain in full, completed from reference TRBV2 and TRBJ2-5, reads EPEVTQTPSHQVTQMGQEVILRCVPISNHLYFYWYRQILGQKVEFLVSFYNNEISEKSEIFDDQFSVERPDGSNFTLKIRSTKLEDSAMYFCASRDNSYGQYFGPGTRLLVL.